This T cell receptor (beta chain) was recorded in a study of neurological immune-mediated disorders. Overall study findings and caveats: Falling below healthy controls, multiple sclerosis showed the least TCR clonal expansion, while HTLV-1-associated myelopathy showed the most.

The sample holds many counts of this clonotype. The antigen remains undetermined. CDR1 and CDR2 from the germline V gene are SQVTM and ANQGSEA. The CDR3 runs to 17 residues. V was shortened by 4 bases and J by 0 bases, with 21 bases between the two germline ends. 5'RACE with 10-nucleotide random UMIs produced the cDNA. The yield of each sequencing run was over 180 million TCR-beta sequences from 15-18 subjects. TCRdb re-called the 5' RACE reads through MiXCR, storing one row per CDR3 protein. The sample carries about 120,000 distinct CDR3 sequences, approximately 3.2% recorded once. This receptor was identified in a woman aged 30 to 39 with multiple sclerosis. The chain uses TRBV29-1 and TRBJ1-2; the D gene is possibly TRBD1 (5 bases). The sequenced sample was PBMCs. Written as DNA, the CDR3 is TGCAGCGTTGCCAAGGGGCAGGGTTTGCCAGCTAACTATGGCTACACCTTC. Protein product: CSVAKGQGLPANYGYTF.